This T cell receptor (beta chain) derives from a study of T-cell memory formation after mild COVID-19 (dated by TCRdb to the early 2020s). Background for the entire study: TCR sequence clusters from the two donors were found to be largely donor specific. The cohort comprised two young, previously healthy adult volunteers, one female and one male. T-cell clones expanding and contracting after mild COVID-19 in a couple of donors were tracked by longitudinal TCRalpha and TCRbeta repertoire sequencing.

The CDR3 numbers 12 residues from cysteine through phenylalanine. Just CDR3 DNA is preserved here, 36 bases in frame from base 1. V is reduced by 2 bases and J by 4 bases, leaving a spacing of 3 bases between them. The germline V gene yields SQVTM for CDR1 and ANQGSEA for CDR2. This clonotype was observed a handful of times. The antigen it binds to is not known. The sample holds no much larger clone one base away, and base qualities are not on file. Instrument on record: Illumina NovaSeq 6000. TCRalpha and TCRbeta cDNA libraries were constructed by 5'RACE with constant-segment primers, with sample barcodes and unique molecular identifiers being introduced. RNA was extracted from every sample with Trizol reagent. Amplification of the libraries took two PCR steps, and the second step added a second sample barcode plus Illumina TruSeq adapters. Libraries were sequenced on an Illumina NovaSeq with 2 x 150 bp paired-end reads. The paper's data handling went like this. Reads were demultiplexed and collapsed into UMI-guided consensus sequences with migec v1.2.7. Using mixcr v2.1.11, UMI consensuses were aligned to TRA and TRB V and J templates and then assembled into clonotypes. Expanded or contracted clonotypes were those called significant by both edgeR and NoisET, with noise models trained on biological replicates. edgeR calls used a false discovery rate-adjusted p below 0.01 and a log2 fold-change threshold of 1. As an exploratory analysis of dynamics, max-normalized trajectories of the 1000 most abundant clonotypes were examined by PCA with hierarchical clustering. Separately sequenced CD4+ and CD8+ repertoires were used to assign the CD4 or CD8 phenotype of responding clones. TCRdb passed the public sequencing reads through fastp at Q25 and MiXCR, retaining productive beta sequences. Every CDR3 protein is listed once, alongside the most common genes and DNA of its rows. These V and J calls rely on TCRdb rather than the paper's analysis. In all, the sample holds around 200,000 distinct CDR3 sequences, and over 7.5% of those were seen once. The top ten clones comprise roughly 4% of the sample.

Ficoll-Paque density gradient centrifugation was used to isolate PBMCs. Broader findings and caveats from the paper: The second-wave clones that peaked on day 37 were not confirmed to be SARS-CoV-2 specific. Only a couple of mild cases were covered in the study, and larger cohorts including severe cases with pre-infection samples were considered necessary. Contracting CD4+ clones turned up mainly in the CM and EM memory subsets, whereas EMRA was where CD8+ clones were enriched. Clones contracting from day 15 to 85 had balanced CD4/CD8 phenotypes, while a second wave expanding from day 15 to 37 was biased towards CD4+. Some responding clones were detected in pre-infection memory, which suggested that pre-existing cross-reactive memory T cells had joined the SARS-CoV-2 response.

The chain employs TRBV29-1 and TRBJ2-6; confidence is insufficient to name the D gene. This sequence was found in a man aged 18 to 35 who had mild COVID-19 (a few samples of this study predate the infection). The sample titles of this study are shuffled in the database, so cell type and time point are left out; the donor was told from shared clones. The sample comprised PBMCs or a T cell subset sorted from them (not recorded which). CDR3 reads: CSVERGANVLTF. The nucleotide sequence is TGCAGCGTTGAAAGGGGGGCCAACGTCCTGACTTTC.